A single sample gave rise to the 20 T cell receptor beta chains below, sequenced in a study of shared clonotypes between healthy human individuals (TCRdb year 2020). The library was produced with the immunoSEQ multiplex PCR assay. TCRdb took over this immuneACCESS table, retaining in-frame rearrangements with V and J assigned. Such tables are incomplete; in checked studies, under half of the missing clones stem from an unresolved V gene, and the remainder is unexplained. The sample table contains about 1 million clones; only one count was recorded for approximately 76% of them. Approximately 1.5% of the sample is held by the ten biggest clonotypes. The sequencing sample was made of memory CD4+ T cells sorted from blood. Reading the label with the study, this specimen's cell subset or site is: CD45RA-negative fraction. These receptor sequences come from a man younger than 35 in good health.

The V gene is TRBV28, the J gene TRBJ2-7, with a possible D match to TRBD2 (7 bases). This CDR3 region has 13 residues. Deletions cut 7 bases from V and 3 bases from J, with 13 bases between. Germline V gives CDR1 MDHEN, CDR2 SYDVKM. CDR3 DNA: TGTGCCAGCATGGGGGGGGGCCACTACGAGCAGTACTTC. Translation gives CASMGGGHYEQYF.

CDR3 in DNA: TGTGCCAGCAGTCCAGGGCGAGGGGGATTCTATGGCTACACCTTC. Translated, it gives CASSPGRGGFYGYTF. The chain recombines TRBV6-1 with TRBJ1-2; weak D call: TRBD1 (6 bases). The germline V gene has CDR1 MNHNS and CDR2 SASEGT. V was clipped by 5 bases and J by 4 bases, with 17 bases between them. The CDR3 runs to 15 residues.

The chain couples TRBV7-8 to TRBJ2-7, with TRBD2 as a possible D gene (6 bases). The germline CDR1 and CDR2 sequences are SGHVS and FQNEAQ. Trimming took 6 bases from V and 7 from J, leaving 22 bases between them. There are 15 residues in the CDR3. CDR3 sequence: CASSRGRLPGTEQYF. In DNA form, the CDR3 reads TGTGCCAGCAGTCGGGGGAGACTCCCGGGGACGGAGCAGTACTTC.

The sample holds many counts of this clone. The chain joins TRBV19 to TRBJ1-2; D ambiguous. The ends were cut back, 5 bases at V and 13 bases at J, with 17 bases in the middle. CDR1 and CDR2 from the germline V gene are LNHDA and SQIVND (reference sequence). The CDR3 runs 12 residues. Here the CDR3 reads CASSSRTSHCTF. The CDR3 nucleotides are TGTGCCAGTAGTTCTCGGACGAGTCACTGCACCTTC.

The chain combines TRBV18 with TRBJ1-2; 8 bases align to TRBD1. The V gene end was trimmed by 5 bases and the J gene end by 4 bases; junction bases not matched to a gene: 6. The CDR3 length is 14 residues. Per germline, CDR1 KGHSH and CDR2 LQKENI. Written as DNA, the CDR3 is TGTGCCAGCTCATCGGGACAGGCGATCTATGGCTACACCTTC. Protein product: CASSSGQAIYGYTF.

The CDR3 loop is CASSDGLADSKRYF. CDR3 DNA: TGCGCCAGCAGCGACGGACTAGCCGACTCTAAGAGGTACTTC. The chain has TRBV5-1 and TRBJ2-5; 8 bases map to TRBD2. This CDR3 comprises 14 residues. The germline gives CDR1 SGHRS, CDR2 YFSETQ. V trimming: 4 bases; J trimming: 13 bases; junction bases outside the gene matches: 15.

The J gene is TRBJ1-6, the V gene TRBV6-6; a weak D match, TRBD1 (5 bases). Deletions cut 0 bases from V and 7 bases from J, with 10 bases between. The CDR3 extends over 15 amino acids. Per germline, CDR1 MNHNY and CDR2 SVGAGI (reference sequence). CDR3 DNA: TGTGCCAGCAGTTACTCGCGTCAGGGAAATTCACCCCTCCACTTT. Translating gives CASSYSRQGNSPLHF.

The sample holds one count of this clone. Given a much more abundant clone one base away, this may be a read error. Other DNA sequences from this sample encode an identical CDR3 as well. The chain has TRBV5-1 and TRBJ2-1; 8 positions match TRBD2. The CDR3 contains 15 residues. Germline V CDR1 and CDR2: SGHRS, YFSETQ. J gave up 0 bases and V 4 bases, and 3 bases lay outside the gene matches. For the CDR3, the DNA is TGCGCCAGCAGCCCGGGGGGGAGCTCCTACAATGAGCAGTTCTTC. Translating it yields CASSPGGSSYNEQFF. Full variable domain (remainder filled in from reference TRBV5-1 and TRBJ2-1): KAGVTQTPRYLIKTRGQQVTLSCSPISGHRSVSWYQQTPGQGLQFLFEYFSETQRNKGNFPGRFSGRQFSNSRSEMNVSTLELGDSALYLCASSPGGSSYNEQFFGPGTRLTVL.

V gene TRBV30 combines with J gene TRBJ2-2, with a tentative D call TRBD2 (6 bases). Germline CDR1 is GTSNPN and CDR2 is SVGIG (reference sequence). This CDR3 is built from 14 residues. V was pared by 4 bases and J by 7 bases, with 16 bases between. CDR3 loop: CAWNSGEIGGELFF. For the CDR3, the DNA is TGTGCCTGGAACTCGGGGGAAATTGGCGGGGAGCTGTTTTTT.

This clone was counted a few times. The J gene is TRBJ1-1, the V gene TRBV29-1; maybe TRBD1 (6 bases). This CDR3 is 15 amino acids long. V was cut by 4 bases and J by 0 bases, with 15 bases left in between. Germline V CDR1 and CDR2: SQVTM, ANQGSEA. CDR3 DNA: TGCAGCGTTGGAGGGGACACAGCAATGAACACTGAAGCTTTCTTT. Protein: CSVGGDTAMNTEAFF.

The chain has TRBV5-8 and TRBJ1-1; 7 bases match TRBD1. This CDR3 is built from 15 residues. V was clipped by 7 bases and J by 0 bases; unmatched bases: 9. Germline V gene lookup returns CDR1 SGHTS and CDR2 YDEGEE. CDR3 bases: TGTGCCAGCCGGTTAGGGACAGTAATGAACACTGAAGCTTTCTTT. This codes for CASRLGTVMNTEAFF.

The chain employs TRBV10-3 and TRBJ1-2; possibly TRBD1 for D (6 bases). The ends were cut back, 4 bases at V and 11 bases at J, with 17 bases in the middle. Germline V gene sequence: CDR1 ENHRY, CDR2 SYGVKD. The CDR3 extends over 13 amino acids. CDR3 in amino acids: CAISAGPGGQYTF. The CDR3 DNA sequence: TGTGCCATCAGTGCGGGTCCTGGGGGGCAGTACACCTTC.

The genes are TRBV5-3 and TRBJ1-6; TRBD1 matches at 11 bases. TRBV5-3 is recorded as an ORF, its role being uncertain. The CDR3 contains 16 residues. With V trimmed by 1 base and J by 9 bases, 6 bases remained unmatched. CDR3 sequence: CARSLRPGTGGSPLHF. CDR3 coding DNA: TGTGCCAGAAGCTTGCGGCCTGGGACAGGGGGTTCACCCCTCCACTTT.

The rearrangement links TRBV18 to TRBJ2-5; either TRBD1 or TRBD2 may fit D (5 bases each). Trimming took 4 bases from V and 4 from J, leaving 19 bases between them. Germline CDR1 reads KGHSH; CDR2 reads LQKENI. The CDR3 runs 16 residues. The CDR3 DNA follows: TGTGCCAGCTCACTCCGGTCGGGCGGGCAGGGAGAGACCCAGTACTTC. Encoded protein: CASSLRSGGQGETQYF.

The chain couples TRBV7-2 to TRBJ2-2; perhaps TRBD1 as D (6 bases). The germline gives CDR1 SGHTA, CDR2 FQGNSA. The CDR3 runs to 15 residues. Trimming removed 3 bases from V and 1 base from J, with 9 bases in between. The CDR3 loop is CASSLGAGNTGELFF. The DNA of the CDR3 is TGTGCCAGCAGCTTGGGGGCGGGGAACACCGGGGAGCTGTTTTTT. Based on the CDR3 plus reference TRBV7-2 and TRBJ2-2, the full variable domain is GAGVSQSPSNKVTEKGKDVELRCDPISGHTALYWYRQSLGQGLEFLIYFQGNSAPDKSGLPSDRFSAERTGGSVSTLTIQRTQQEDSAVYLCASSLGAGNTGELFFGEGSRLTVL.

This chain links TRBV7-2 with TRBJ1-3; D ambiguous. This CDR3 contains 14 residues. Trimming left V 2 bases short and J 6 bases short, with 11 bases between. Per germline, CDR1 SGHTA and CDR2 FQGNSA. CDR3 DNA sequence: TGTGCCAGCAGCTTATATGGGCAGCTAAACACCATATATTTT. Its translation is CASSLYGQLNTIYF.

The chain recombines TRBV6-4 with TRBJ1-2; D gene ambiguous. V gave up 2 bases and J gave up 6 bases, with 22 bases separating them. The CDR3 is 17 residues long. Per the germline V gene, CDR1 is MRHNA and CDR2 is SNTAGT. In DNA form, the CDR3 reads TGTGCCAGCAGTGACACCCGACGCTTAGGAGTGTGGCATGGCTACACCTTC. It codes for CASSDTRRLGVWHGYTF.

This chain uses TRBV2 with TRBJ2-5, with no clear D. V dropped 6 bases and J dropped 3 bases, with 17 bases sitting between them. The length of the CDR3 is 15 residues. Germline V gene data show CDR1 as SNHLY and CDR2 as FYNNEI. In DNA form, the CDR3 reads TGTGCCAGCAGCCCTGGAGTTGCCCACGAAGAGACCCAGTACTTC. Its translation: CASSPGVAHEETQYF.

The rearrangement uses TRBV4-3 and TRBJ1-3, with D maybe TRBD1 (5 bases). In germline, CDR1 is LGHNA, CDR2 YSLEER. This CDR3 comprises 16 residues. V was cut by 1 base and J by 2 bases, with 12 bases left in between. This CDR3 reads CASSQVFKGPGNTIYF. Here the CDR3 DNA reads TGCGCCAGCAGCCAAGTTTTCAAGGGGCCTGGAAACACCATATATTTT.

V is TRBV11-2 and J is TRBJ2-3; the match to TRBD2 covers 8 bases. The CDR3 is 15 amino acids. Trimming removed 5 bases from V and 2 bases from J; junction bases left unmatched: 6. Germline V gene data show CDR1 as SGHAT and CDR2 as FQNNGV. Here the CDR3 reads CASSRSGSNTDTQYF. CDR3 in DNA: TGTGCCAGCAGCCGGAGCGGGAGTAACACAGATACGCAGTATTTT.